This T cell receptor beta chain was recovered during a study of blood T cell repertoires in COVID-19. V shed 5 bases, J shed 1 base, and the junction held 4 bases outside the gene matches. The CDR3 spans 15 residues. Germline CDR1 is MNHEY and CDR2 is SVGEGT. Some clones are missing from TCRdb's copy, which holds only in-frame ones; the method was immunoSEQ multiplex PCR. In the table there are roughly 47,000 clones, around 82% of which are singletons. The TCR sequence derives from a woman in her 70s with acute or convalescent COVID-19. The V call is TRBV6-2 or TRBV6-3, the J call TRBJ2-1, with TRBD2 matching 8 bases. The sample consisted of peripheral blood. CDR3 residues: CASSEGGGSYNEQFF. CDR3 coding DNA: TGTGCCAGCAGTGAGGGCGGGGGGTCCTACAATGAGCAGTTCTTC.